This TCR beta chain came from a study of blood T cells in healthy people across ages. PCR was performed a second time for about 7 to 12 cycles using a sample-barcoded 5' primer and a J-beta primer mix. Via MiXCR, TCRdb re-called the 5' RACE reads, giving one row per CDR3 protein. The sample records under 1,000,000 distinct CDR3 sequences, around half being singletons. The CDR3 contains 13 residues. Germline values: CDR1 SQVTM, CDR2 ANQGSEA. The ends were cut back, 3 bases at V and 2 bases at J, with 11 bases in the middle. The chain combines TRBV29-1 with TRBJ2-7, with D uncertain. Sequenced material: blood. This clonotype was sampled from a man aged 80 or over in good health. In nucleotides, the CDR3 is TGCAGCGTTGATGTCGGTGGGGCCTACGAGCAGTACTTC. Its translation: CSVDVGGAYEQYF.